A selection of T cell receptor beta chains follows, all from one sample in a study of T-cell memory formation after mild COVID-19. TCRdb called the 5' RACE reads again in MiXCR, with one record for every CDR3 protein. The sample consists of around 110,000 distinct CDR3 sequences, approximately 15% of them appearing once. What was sequenced was PBMCs or a T cell subset sorted from them (not recorded which). The receptors originated from an adult woman who had mild COVID-19 (a few samples of this study predate the infection). Cell type and time point are not known. CDR3s include the opening cysteine and the closing phenylalanine or tryptophan. Fields, in order: clone size, D gene, V gene, J gene, CDR3 DNA, CDR3 protein. A D gene is named only where the DNA matches it firmly. Not all rows give a size; the values are once, few, many and, for expanded clones, a class.

size: NA
D: NA
V: TRBV3-1
J: TRBJ2-1
DNA: TGCGCTGCCCTAGGAGGCGGGAATGAGCAGTTCTTC
CDR3: CAALGGGNEQFF

size: few
D: NA
V: TRBV12-3/TRBV12-4
J: TRBJ2-2
DNA: TGTGCCAGCAGTTTACGGGGCATTGGGAACACCGGGGAGCTGTTTTTT
CDR3: CASSLRGIGNTGELFF

size: NA
D: NA
V: TRBV18
J: TRBJ2-1
DNA: TGTGCCAGCTCACCCGGGACGGCGACCTACAATGAGCAGTTCTTC
CDR3: CASSPGTATYNEQFF

size: NA
D: NA
V: TRBV7-9
J: TRBJ2-7
DNA: TGTGCCAGCAGCTTAAATTGGGGGCCCTACGAGCAGTACTTC
CDR3: CASSLNWGPYEQYF

size: few
D: TRBD2
V: TRBV20-1
J: TRBJ2-3
DNA: TGCAGTGCCGCCCAATATTACGAGCGGGGCCGGGGCACAGATACGCAGTATTTT
CDR3: CSAAQYYERGRGTDTQYF

size: many
D: TRBD1
V: TRBV12-3/TRBV12-4
J: TRBJ2-7
DNA: TGTGCCAGCAGTGGGGACAGGGACCTCTACGAGCAGTACTTC
CDR3: CASSGDRDLYEQYF

size: NA
D: TRBD2
V: TRBV12-3/TRBV12-4
J: TRBJ2-3
DNA: TGTGCCAGCAGCACTTCCCTGACAACGGGAGGTCGGGCAGATACGCAGTATTTT
CDR3: CASSTSLTTGGRADTQYF

size: NA
D: TRBD1
V: TRBV19
J: TRBJ1-1
DNA: TGTGCCAGTAGTCAACGGACAGGGGTTACTGAAGCTTTCTTT
CDR3: CASSQRTGVTEAFF

size: NA
D: NA
V: TRBV28
J: TRBJ2-7
DNA: TGTGCCAGCACCCCACAGCCGGGGGCCTCCTACGAGCAGTACTTC
CDR3: CASTPQPGASYEQYF

size: NA
D: TRBD2
V: TRBV4-3
J: TRBJ2-7
DNA: TGCGCCAGCAGCCCTCGACTAGCAGAGTTCGAGCAGTACTTC
CDR3: CASSPRLAEFEQYF

size: few
D: NA
V: TRBV7-8
J: TRBJ2-7
DNA: TGTGCCAGCAGCTTAGGACTCGGACGGTTATACGAGCAGTACTTC
CDR3: CASSLGLGRLYEQYF

size: NA
D: NA
V: TRBV12-3/TRBV12-4
J: TRBJ2-3
DNA: TGTGCCAGCAGGGGGCGCACAGATACGCAGTATTTT
CDR3: CASRGRTDTQYF

size: many
D: NA
V: TRBV4-3
J: TRBJ1-1
DNA: TGCGCCAGCAGCCAAGACCGGGGACTCACTGAAGCTTTCTTT
CDR3: CASSQDRGLTEAFF

size: NA
D: NA
V: TRBV12-3/TRBV12-4
J: TRBJ1-6
DNA: TGTGCCAGCAGTCCCGGGCTTAATGGGTCACCCCTCCACTTT
CDR3: CASSPGLNGSPLHF

size: few
D: TRBD2
V: TRBV6-2/TRBV6-3
J: TRBJ2-7
DNA: TGTGCCAGCAGTTACTCCTCTAGCGGGGGGAACTACGAGCAGTACTTC
CDR3: CASSYSSSGGNYEQYF

size: few
D: NA
V: TRBV4-1
J: TRBJ2-1
DNA: TGCGCCAGCAGCGGGTTGAGTAATGAGCAGTTCTTC
CDR3: CASSGLSNEQFF

size: few
D: TRBD1
V: TRBV4-2
J: TRBJ1-4
DNA: TGTGCCAGCAGCCATGATCCGGGACAGGGTGGTGAAAAACTGTTTTTT
CDR3: CASSHDPGQGGEKLFF

size: few
D: NA
V: TRBV12-3/TRBV12-4
J: TRBJ2-5
DNA: TGTGCCAGCAGTTTAGCCAACCAAGAGACCCAGTACTTC
CDR3: CASSLANQETQYF

size: NA
D: NA
V: TRBV7-9
J: TRBJ1-2
DNA: TGTGCCAGCAGCTTATCCAGGGACGTCTACACCTTC
CDR3: CASSLSRDVYTF

size: NA
D: TRBD2
V: TRBV6-6
J: TRBJ2-3
DNA: TGTGCCAGCACCAACCCCCCCTGGGGGGGGACAGATACGCAGTATTTT
CDR3: CASTNPPWGGTDTQYF

size: few
D: TRBD1
V: TRBV5-6
J: TRBJ1-5
DNA: TGTGCCAGCAGCTACGGACAGGGGGCCCAGCCCCAGCATTTT
CDR3: CASSYGQGAQPQHF

size: NA
D: TRBD1
V: TRBV12-3/TRBV12-4
J: TRBJ1-5
DNA: TGTGCCAGCAGTTTGAGCCCCTCCACTGGAGACAGGGTCGATCAGCCCCAGCATTTT
CDR3: CASSLSPSTGDRVDQPQHF

size: NA
D: NA
V: TRBV4-1
J: TRBJ2-7
DNA: TGCGCCAGCAGCCAAGTACAGGGCGAGCAGTACTTC
CDR3: CASSQVQGEQYF

size: NA
D: NA
V: TRBV11-1
J: TRBJ2-7
DNA: TGTGCCAGCAGCTTAGATACTCTCGAGCAGTACTTC
CDR3: CASSLDTLEQYF

size: NA
D: NA
V: TRBV19
J: TRBJ2-1
DNA: TGTGCCAGTAGTATAGGCTACAATGAGCAGTTCTTC
CDR3: CASSIGYNEQFF

size: few
D: NA
V: TRBV21-1
J: TRBJ2-7
DNA: TGTGCCAGCAGCAAAGCGGCGCCACTCAGAAGCTCCTACGAGCAGTACTTC
CDR3: CASSKAAPLRSSYEQYF

size: few
D: TRBD2
V: TRBV20-1
J: TRBJ2-1
DNA: TGCAGTGCTAGAGGCCTAGCGGGGGGGACCTACAATGAGCAGTTCTTC
CDR3: CSARGLAGGTYNEQFF

size: NA
D: NA
V: TRBV7-9
J: TRBJ1-1
DNA: TGTGCCAGCAGCTTAGTAGCGGGAAACACTGAAGCTTTCTTT
CDR3: CASSLVAGNTEAFF

size: few
D: NA
V: TRBV9
J: TRBJ2-7
DNA: TGTGCCAGCAGCGTAAGTCCAGACTCCTACGAGCAGTACTTC
CDR3: CASSVSPDSYEQYF

size: NA
D: TRBD1
V: TRBV5-5
J: TRBJ2-7
DNA: TGTGCCAGCAGCTTCACAGGGGACGAGCAGTACTTC
CDR3: CASSFTGDEQYF

size: NA
D: NA
V: TRBV4-1
J: TRBJ1-1
DNA: TGCGCCAGCAGCCAAGCGGGGGATGAAGCTTTCTTT
CDR3: CASSQAGDEAFF

size: NA
D: NA
V: TRBV27
J: TRBJ2-7
DNA: TGTGCCAGCAGTTTATCCAGTCAATACGAGCAGTACTTC
CDR3: CASSLSSQYEQYF

size: few
D: NA
V: TRBV29-1
J: TRBJ2-1
DNA: TGCAGCGTTGAAGCTCCCGGACTGACCAATGAGCAGTTCTTC
CDR3: CSVEAPGLTNEQFF

size: few
D: NA
V: TRBV7-6
J: TRBJ2-7
DNA: TGTGCCAGCAGCTCCGATCCGCGAGATAACGAGCAGTACTTC
CDR3: CASSSDPRDNEQYF

size: NA
D: NA
V: TRBV7-2
J: TRBJ2-3
DNA: TGTGCCAGCAGCTTAGGAGGCGTACTCACAGATACGCAGTATTTT
CDR3: CASSLGGVLTDTQYF

size: NA
D: TRBD1
V: TRBV6-5
J: TRBJ1-2
DNA: TGTGCCAGCAGTTCGCGTGGACAGGAGACTAACTATGGCTACACCTTC
CDR3: CASSSRGQETNYGYTF